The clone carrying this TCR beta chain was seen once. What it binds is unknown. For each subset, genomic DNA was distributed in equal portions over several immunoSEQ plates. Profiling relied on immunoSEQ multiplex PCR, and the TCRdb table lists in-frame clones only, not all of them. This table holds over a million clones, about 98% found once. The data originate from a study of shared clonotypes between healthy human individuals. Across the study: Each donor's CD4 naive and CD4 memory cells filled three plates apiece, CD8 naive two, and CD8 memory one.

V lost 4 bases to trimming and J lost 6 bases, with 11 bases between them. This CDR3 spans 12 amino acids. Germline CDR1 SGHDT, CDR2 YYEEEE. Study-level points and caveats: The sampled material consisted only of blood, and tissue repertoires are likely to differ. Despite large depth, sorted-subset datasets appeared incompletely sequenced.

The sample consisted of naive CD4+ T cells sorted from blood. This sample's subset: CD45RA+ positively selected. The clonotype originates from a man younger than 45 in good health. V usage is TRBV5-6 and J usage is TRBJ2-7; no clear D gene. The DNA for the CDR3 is TGTGCCAGCAGCCTTGGGTCCCTCGAGCAGTACTTC. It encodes CASSLGSLEQYF.